The sequence of this T cell receptor (beta chain) was determined in a study of blood T cell repertoires in COVID-19. Study information: Researchers got acute and convalescent COVID-19 samples from the United States, Italy and Spain. PBMCs, B-cell-depleted T cells, or T cells provided the cDNA or gDNA that made up the material.

As handled by the study authors: Quantification of nucleated cells was approximated via reference gene primer amplification. Sequenced by immunoSEQ multiplex PCR; TCRdb stores in-frame clones only, minus some. That table gives V, J and clone size, and the DNA gave D and trimming. The table includes 230,000 or so clones, around 80% detected once. Trimming pared 7 bases from V and 8 bases from J, leaving 29 bases between. CDR3 size: 17 residues. Looked up from germline, CDR1 is LNHDA and CDR2 is SQIVND (reference sequence). The TCR was taken from a middle-aged woman who had recovered from COVID-19. Sequencing was performed on peripheral blood. V is TRBV19 and J is TRBJ1-2; D gene unclear. The CDR3 here is CASKVGKASGATYGYTF. CDR3 coding DNA: TGTGCCAGTAAGGTTGGGAAGGCTTCGGGAGCCACATACGGCTACACCTTC.